Below, one T cell receptor beta chain is given with its context. This specimen comes from a study of blood T cell repertoires in COVID-19. For the study at large: Samples came from the United States, Italy and Spain, spanning acute and convalescent COVID-19. In each case, the material was cDNA or gDNA derived from T cells, B-cell-depleted T cells, or PBMCs.

The germline V gene encodes CDR1 SNHLY and CDR2 FYNNEI. The V and J ends lost 6 bases and 4 bases, in that order; junction bases with no gene match: 3. The CDR3 runs to 16 residues. In the source study's methods: Amplification of reference gene primers provided the estimated nucleated cell counts. Sequencing was performed with immunoSEQ multiplex PCR; in TCRdb, only in-frame clones are kept and a portion is missing. The DNA gave D and trimming, while V, J and clone size come from that table. The sample contains about 74,000 clones, 88% of which appear only once. The receptor was isolated from a woman of 80 years or more with acute or convalescent COVID-19. Sequencing used peripheral blood. This chain connects TRBV2 to TRBJ2-1; 16 bases agree with TRBD2. The CDR3 nucleotides are TGTGCCAGCAGCGGGACTAGCGGGAGGGGATACAATGAGCAGTTCTTC. It codes for CASSGTSGRGYNEQFF.